The 6 T cell receptor beta chains below come from one sample, sequenced in a study of cytomegalovirus exposure and HLA in healthy donors. This PCR relied on a set of 60 Vbeta primers and 13 Jbeta primers. This table comes from immunoSEQ multiplex PCR, and its TCRdb copy is limited to in-frame clones, with some not included. Of 85,000 to 120,000 clones listed, 70% to 80% were seen once; the top ten hold 0.6% to 1%. Sequenced input: PBMCs. The source of these receptors is a boy aged 5-17 years in good health and CMV-seronegative.

The gene calls are TRBV30 and TRBJ1-1, with 8 bases matching TRBD1. Germline V CDR1 and CDR2: GTSNPN, SVGIG (reference sequence). There are 13 residues in the CDR3. Germline trimming cut 4 bases from V and 4 bases from J; bases unmatched to any gene: 5. Here the CDR3 reads CAWIITGGTEAFF. CDR3 nucleotide sequence: TGTGCCTGGATTATTACAGGGGGCACTGAAGCTTTCTTT.

This sequence joins TRBV6-5 and TRBJ1-5, with D uncertain. Trimming cost V 7 bases and J 4 bases, with 17 bases left between them. The CDR3 length is 15 residues. Germline values: CDR1 MNHEY, CDR2 SVGAGI. Here the CDR3 reads CASKRGPPSNQPQHF. CDR3 sequence (DNA): TGTGCCAGCAAACGCGGGCCTCCCTCTAATCAGCCCCAGCATTTT.

The V gene is TRBV6-5, the J gene TRBJ2-5; D perhaps matches TRBD2 (6 bases). The CDR3 extends over 11 amino acids. The V gene lost 6 bases and the J gene lost 5 bases, with 7 bases spanning the gap. Per the germline V gene, CDR1 is MNHEY and CDR2 is SVGAGI. The CDR3 region is CASSRGETQYF. The CDR3 DNA is TGTGCCAGCAGCCGGGGGGAGACCCAGTACTTC.

In nucleotides, the CDR3 is TGTGCCAGCAGCTTGGCGGGACAGTCTAATGAAAAACTGTTTTTT. Translated, it gives CASSLAGQSNEKLFF. V usage is TRBV5-4 and J usage is TRBJ1-4; 7 nucleotides line up with TRBD1. Trimming removed 0 bases from V and 3 bases from J; junction bases left unmatched: 2. This CDR3 has 15 amino acids. Germline CDR1 is SGHNT and CDR2 is YYREEE (reference sequence).

This clone was counted once. The chain carries TRBV7-9 and TRBJ1-5, with 7 bases matching TRBD1. CDR1 SEHNR and CDR2 FQNEAQ come from the germline V gene (reference sequence). The V segment lost 1 base and the J segment 2 bases; nucleotides outside the gene matches: 5. The CDR3 spans 16 residues. The CDR3 sequence is CASSLGGGRGNQPQHF. Written as DNA, the CDR3 is TGTGCCAGCAGCTTAGGAGGGGGCAGGGGCAATCAGCCCCAGCATTTT.

The V and J genes are TRBV28 and TRBJ2-1, with TRBD2 identical over 13 bases. From germline, CDR1 is MDHEN and CDR2 SYDVKM. The CDR3 has 16 residues. Germline trimming cut 5 bases from V and 9 bases from J; bases unmatched to any gene: 10. The CDR3 DNA sequence: TGTGCCAGCAGTATACCGGGACTAGCGGGATCGGCTGAGCAGTTCTTC. This sequence encodes CASSIPGLAGSAEQFF.